The 20 T cell receptor beta chains below were found in one sample sequenced in a study of T-cell reconstitution after alpha-beta-depleted transplantation in children. Preparation of the TCRbeta library used unique molecular identifiers. One entry per CDR3 protein, called by TCRdb with MiXCR from the PCR reads. The table includes 600,000 to 700,000 distinct CDR3 sequences, roughly 17% detected once. This specimen consisted of PBMCs from the stem cell graft donor, obtained from the stem cell graft. The source is a human donor who donated a stem cell graft to a child with acute myeloid leukemia.

The sample holds many counts of this clonotype. The chain carries TRBV5-5 and TRBJ2-7; D call uncertain. Trimming removed 2 bases at V and 0 bases at J, with 9 bases between. The CDR3 loop spans 14 amino acids. CDR1 is SGHKS, CDR2 YYEKEE, per germline (reference sequence). CDR3 DNA: TGTGCCAGCAGCTTTTCCGACACCTCCTACGAGCAGTACGTC. Its protein is CASSFSDTSYEQYV.

The sample holds many counts of this clonotype. The CDR3 nucleotides read TGCAGCGTTGAATGGGGGGCCGTCCACAATGAGCAGTTCTTC. The encoded protein is CSVEWGAVHNEQFF. This chain connects TRBV29-1 to TRBJ2-1, with D perhaps matching TRBD1 or TRBD2 (6 bases each). The CDR3 runs 14 residues. Germline CDR1 is SQVTM and CDR2 is ANQGSEA. The V gene lost 2 bases and the J gene lost 5 bases, with 13 bases spanning the gap.

The chain has TRBV12-3 or TRBV12-4 and TRBJ2-3; 13 positions match TRBD2. The CDR3 covers 20 residues. V lost 3 bases to trimming and J lost 0 bases; unmatched junction nucleotides: 12. The CDR3 protein is CASSFPGLAGSHPSTDTQYF. The CDR3 bases are TGTGCCAGCAGTTTTCCGGGACTAGCGGGGTCCCATCCTAGCACAGATACGCAGTATTTT.

The gene calls are TRBV20-1 and TRBJ2-7, with TRBD1 matching 7 bases. The V gene end was trimmed by 6 bases and the J gene end by 3 bases; junction bases not matched to a gene: 8. This CDR3 spans 13 amino acids. Germline V gene lookup returns CDR1 DFQATT and CDR2 SNEGSKA (reference sequence). CDR3 bases: TGCAGTGCCCCGCGACAGGGCATCTACGAGCAGTACTTC. Its protein product is CSAPRQGIYEQYF.

CDR3 sequence reads: CASSLHTNEQFF. As DNA, the CDR3 is TGTGCCAGCAGCCTACACACCAATGAGCAGTTCTTC. The genes are TRBV3-1 and TRBJ2-1; D gene ambiguous. The germline gives CDR1 LGHDT, CDR2 YNNKEL (reference sequence). V gave up 4 bases and J gave up 6 bases, with 7 bases separating them. The CDR3 sequence is 12 residues long.

This clonotype was observed a few times. J is TRBJ1-5 and V is TRBV6-5, with a tentative D call TRBD1 (5 bases). From germline, CDR1 is MNHEY and CDR2 SVGAGI. The CDR3 contains 16 residues. Between the trimmed V and J ends, which lost 4 bases and 1 base, there was a span of 14 bases. The CDR3 sequence: CASSLRSWGSNQPQHF. The CDR3 DNA sequence: TGTGCCAGCAGTTTGAGGTCGTGGGGGAGCAATCAGCCCCAGCATTTT.

This clonotype was seen ten or more times. The V gene is TRBV12-3 or TRBV12-4, the J gene TRBJ2-1, with a tentative D call TRBD1 (6 bases). V lost 7 bases, J lost 6 bases, and 16 bases lay in between. The CDR3 runs to 14 residues. The CDR3 coding sequence is TGTGCCAGCACCCCCACAGGGTTCCTCAATGAGCAGTTCTTC. It specifies CASTPTGFLNEQFF.

This clonotype was seen repeatedly, ten times or more. This chain's CDR3 is CASNYGSTPSGANVLTF. As DNA, the CDR3 is TGTGCCAGCAACTACGGCAGCACCCCCTCTGGGGCCAACGTCCTGACTTTC. The chain carries TRBV5-8 and TRBJ2-6; D remains ambiguous. Between the trimmed V and J ends, which lost 6 bases and 0 bases, there was a span of 16 bases. The CDR3 totals 17 residues. CDR1 and CDR2 (germline): SGHTS, YDEGEE.

This clonotype was seen at least ten times. V gene TRBV7-2 combines with J gene TRBJ2-1, with 7 bases lining up with TRBD1. Germline loops: CDR1 SGHTA, CDR2 FQGNSA. V trimming: 1 base; J trimming: 4 bases; junction bases outside the gene matches: 4. The CDR3 spans 15 residues. In DNA form, the CDR3 reads TGTGCCAGCAGCTTAGATCCAGGGGGTTACAATGAGCAGTTCTTC. This translates into CASSLDPGGYNEQFF.

Concerning this clonotype itself: The germline gene is not matched at one end of the junction; a read error may be the cause. The V and J genes are TRBV20-1 and TRBJ1-4; 7 nucleotides agree with TRBD1. This CDR3 is 16 amino acids long. CDR1 is DFQATT, CDR2 SNEGSKA, per germline (reference sequence). The CDR3 DNA follows: TGCTGTGCTCTCCCGGGGACAGCGGTAACGAATGAAAAACTGTTTTTT. Translated, it gives CCALPGTAVTNEKLFF.

CDR3 sequence reads: CASSQDSAGAEGYTF. CDR3 DNA sequence: TGCGCCAGCAGCCAAGATTCCGCGGGGGCGGAAGGCTACACCTTC. The chain links TRBV4-3 to TRBJ1-2; maybe TRBD1 (6 bases). V was cut by 0 bases and J by 8 bases, with 16 bases left in between. Per germline, CDR1 LGHNA and CDR2 YSLEER. The CDR3 is 15 residues long.

This clonotype was seen more than once but under ten times. The chain recombines TRBV12-3 or TRBV12-4 with TRBJ2-3; possibly TRBD1 or TRBD2 for D (6 bases each). V lost 5 bases and J 12 bases, leaving 15 bases between the germline ends. The CDR3 is made up of 12 amino acids. CDR3 amino acids: CASSPGAGPQYF. CDR3 DNA sequence: TGTGCCAGCAGTCCGGGGGCGGGGCCTCAGTATTTT.

This rearrangement joins TRBV7-3 to TRBJ1-6; tentatively, D is TRBD1 (5 bases). This CDR3 region has 15 residues. With 4 bases removed from V and 9 bases from J, the gap between germline ends came to 16 bases. Germline loops: CDR1 SGHTA, CDR2 FQGTGA. CDR3 loop: CASSSGAGMGSPLHF. For the CDR3, the DNA is TGTGCCAGCAGCTCAGGTGCAGGGATGGGTTCACCCCTCCACTTT.

This chain uses TRBV5-1 with TRBJ2-5, with D possibly being TRBD1 (6 bases). The length of the CDR3 is 15 residues. Germline V gene data show CDR1 as SGHRS and CDR2 as YFSETQ. Trimming shortened V by 4 bases and J by 1 base, and 14 bases separated the two germline ends. The CDR3 DNA reads as TGCGCCAGCAGCGGCTTCACAGGGCCCCAAGAGACCCAGTACTTC. The encoded protein is CASSGFTGPQETQYF.

The V gene is TRBV5-1, the J gene TRBJ2-1, with TRBD2 matching 13 bases. This CDR3 has 16 amino acids. V lost 0 bases to trimming and J lost 10 bases; unmatched junction nucleotides: 7. In germline, CDR1 is SGHRS, CDR2 YFSETQ. CDR3 region: CASSLAGTSGVQEQFF. The CDR3, as DNA: TGCGCCAGCAGCTTGGCCGGGACTAGCGGGGTTCAGGAGCAGTTCTTC.

In the case of this clonotype: A read error is possible here, since a much larger clone lies one base away. This chain links TRBV5-6 with TRBJ2-1, with TRBD1 identical over 8 bases. The V gene end was trimmed by 6 bases and the J gene end by 3 bases; junction bases not matched to a gene: 8. The CDR3 contains 15 residues. From germline, CDR1 is SGHDT and CDR2 YYEEEE. The CDR3 here is CASTQGASCYNEQFF. CDR3 sequence (DNA): TGTGCCAGCACCCAGGGGGCTAGCTGCTACAATGAGCAGTTCTTC.

CDR3 coding DNA: TGTGCCAGCAGTTTTCGGACTAGCCCTCAGGGTGAGCAGTTCTTC. Protein: CASSFRTSPQGEQFF. The V gene is TRBV28, the J gene TRBJ2-1; 8 bases agree with TRBD2. The CDR3 spans 15 residues. After removal of 3 bases from V and 9 bases from J, the junction contained 10 bases not matched to a gene. CDR1 and CDR2 (germline): MDHEN, SYDVKM.

The chain joins TRBV27 to TRBJ2-3, with a weak D call TRBD2 (5 bases). The germline V and J ends were trimmed by 0 bases and 3 bases, with 13 bases remaining between them. Germline V lookup: CDR1 MNHEY, CDR2 SMNVEV (reference sequence). CDR3 length: 16 residues. CDR3 residues: CASSLSSGYVTDTQYF. In DNA form, the CDR3 reads TGTGCCAGCAGTTTATCATCGGGGTATGTGACAGATACGCAGTATTTT.

V usage is TRBV12-3 or TRBV12-4 and J usage is TRBJ1-2; D is perhaps TRBD1 (5 bases). This CDR3 contains 15 residues. V gave up 7 bases and J gave up 4 bases, with 19 bases separating them. CDR3 DNA sequence: TGTGCCAGCAAACCCGGGACGCCCGCAGGCTATGGCTACACCTTC. Protein product: CASKPGTPAGYGYTF.

This clonotype occurred a few times. The rearrangement links TRBV20-1 to TRBJ2-3; D unresolved. V gave up 1 base and J gave up 6 bases, with 17 bases separating them. The germline V gene encodes CDR1 DFQATT and CDR2 SNEGSKA (reference sequence). The CDR3 runs 15 residues. This chain's CDR3 is CSARGPVSKSDTQYF. The CDR3 DNA follows: TGCAGTGCTAGAGGACCGGTCTCTAAGTCTGATACGCAGTATTTT.